A selection of T cell receptor beta chains follows, all from one sample in a study of regulatory T cells in long-lasting Graves disease. Via MiXCR, TCRdb re-called the multiplex PCR reads, giving one row per CDR3 protein. Seen here are over 250,000 distinct CDR3 sequences, more than 20% observed once, and the top ten hold around three fifths. Sequencing was performed on peripheral blood mononuclear cells (PBMCs), taken when the disease was refractory, from a patient treated with antithyroid drugs. The receptors were gathered from a female donor with Graves disease. Both conserved end residues are part of each CDR3. The D gene is left open where the match is weak. Clone size is not always given. Where it is, it says once, few, many or a class for expanded clones.

V gene	D gene	J gene	clone size	CDR3 DNA	CDR3 protein
TRBV3-1	-	TRBJ2-2	few	TGTGCCAGCAGCCAAGATGGGGGGACCGGGGAGCTGTTTTTT	CASSQDGGTGELFF
TRBV19	TRBD2	TRBJ2-2	-	TGTGCCAGTACCGGGCTAGCGGGATTCATCACCGGGGAGCTGTTTTTT	CASTGLAGFITGELFF
TRBV30	-	TRBJ2-5	few	TGTGCCTGGGGTCCGGCCCACCAAGAGACCCAGTACTTC	CAWGPAHQETQYF
TRBV5-4	TRBD1	TRBJ1-1	-	TGTGCCAGCAGCCTACAGGGGGCGAAAGCTTTCTTT	CASSLQGAKAFF
TRBV28	-	TRBJ1-3	few	TGTGCCAGCCACGAAGGGGGCTCTGGAAACACCATATATTTT	CASHEGGSGNTIYF
TRBV30	-	TRBJ1-4	few	TGTGCCTGGAGTTTAAATTCGGGGGAAAAACTGTTTTTT	CAWSLNSGEKLFF
TRBV6-1	TRBD1	TRBJ1-5	-	TGTGCCAGCATGAAGACAGGGGTTAGCAATCAGCCCCAGCATTTT	CASMKTGVSNQPQHF
TRBV2	TRBD2	TRBJ2-7	many	TGTGCCAGCAGAACGGGACTAGCGGGAGATCGCCACGAGCAGTACTTC	CASRTGLAGDRHEQYF
TRBV7-7	TRBD2	TRBJ2-2	few	TGTGCTAGCAGCTTAGGGACTAGCGGCACCGGGGAGCTGTTTTTT	CASSLGTSGTGELFF
TRBV6-2/TRBV6-3	TRBD1	TRBJ1-2	many	TGTGCCAGCAGTTATGGGGCCGGACAGGGGTATGGCTACACCTTC	CASSYGAGQGYGYTF
TRBV7-2	TRBD1	TRBJ2-5	many	TGTGCCAGCAGCCTCAACAGGGGGCGAAGGCAAGAGACCCAGTACTTC	CASSLNRGRRQETQYF
TRBV2	-	TRBJ2-2	few	TGTGCCAGCAGGCGGGGCATGGAACGATCGGAGCTGTTTTTT	CASRRGMERSELFF
TRBV27	TRBD1	TRBJ1-4	many	TGTGCCAGCAGTGCGCTCCCCACAGGGGTTAATGAAAAACTGTTTTTT	CASSALPTGVNEKLFF
TRBV9	-	TRBJ1-2	-	TGTGCCAGCAGCGTAGGGGAATCCTATGGCTACACCTTC	CASSVGESYGYTF
TRBV24-1	-	TRBJ2-5	many	TGTGCCACCAGCCAACTATCATCTTCCCCCTTGTACCAAGAGACCCAGTACTTC	CATSQLSSSPLYQETQYF
TRBV28	-	TRBJ2-4	many	TGTGCCAGCAGTGAGACTTCGGTAGCCAAAAACATTCAGTACTTC	CASSETSVAKNIQYF
TRBV18	TRBD2	TRBJ2-1	-	TGTGCCAGCTCACCGGACACTAGCGGGAGGGGTGAGCAGTTCTTC	CASSPDTSGRGEQFF
TRBV28	TRBD2	TRBJ2-7	many	TGTGCCAGCAGTTATTCCCGGGAGGCCTCCTACGAGCAGTACTTC	CASSYSREASYEQYF
TRBV27	-	TRBJ2-5	-	TGTGCCAGCCAAGCTCGAACGGACCCCCGGCGGGAGACCCAGTACTTC	CASQARTDPRRETQYF
TRBV11-2	-	TRBJ2-3	-	TGTGCCAGCAGCTTAGGTGGCTACCTCACAGATACGCAGTATTTT	CASSLGGYLTDTQYF
TRBV7-9	TRBD2	TRBJ2-7	few	TGTGCCAGCAGCTCGAGGACTAGCGGGAGACTCGGCGAGCAGTACTTC	CASSSRTSGRLGEQYF
TRBV7-2	-	TRBJ2-3	-	TGTGCCAGCAGGCCCACTGCCACAGATACGCAGTATTTT	CASRPTATDTQYF
TRBV7-9	-	TRBJ1-2	-	TGTGCCAGCAGCTTCCCCTTAAGACAGGATAACTATGGCTACACCTTC	CASSFPLRQDNYGYTF
TRBV24-1	TRBD2	TRBJ2-1	-	TGTGCCACCAGTGATTTGTACGGGACTAGTTATGAGCAGTTCTTC	CATSDLYGTSYEQFF
TRBV28	-	TRBJ2-2	many	TGTGCCAGCAGAGTCAGGGGATCCGGGGAGCTGTTTTTT	CASRVRGSGELFF
TRBV19	-	TRBJ2-7	many	TGTGCCAGTAGTCACGAGGGGGACGGCCAAACCTACGAGCAGTACTTC	CASSHEGDGQTYEQYF
TRBV7-2	-	TRBJ2-1	-	TGTGCCAGCACCCTACTAGGGAATGAGCAGTTCTTC	CASTLLGNEQFF
TRBV20-1	TRBD2	TRBJ2-5	few	TGCAGTGCTGGAGGGCGACGGGGGGGAGAGACCCAGTACTTC	CSAGGRRGGETQYF
TRBV20-1	-	TRBJ2-1	-	TGCAGTGCTGAAGGAACCCTCGCCAGGGCTGAGCAGTTCTTC	CSAEGTLARAEQFF
TRBV9	TRBD2	TRBJ2-7	-	TGTGCCAGCAGCGGCGGACTAGCGGGAGGGCTTGAACCCGAGCAGTACTTC	CASSGGLAGGLEPEQYF
TRBV29-1	-	TRBJ1-2	-	TGCAGCGCCCAATTGAATGTTGGGGCTGGGGGCTACACCTTC	CSAQLNVGAGGYTF
TRBV6-1	TRBD2	TRBJ2-3	-	TGTGCCAGCAGTAACCCAAATAGCGGGAGTGCCGCAGATACGCAGTATTTT	CASSNPNSGSAADTQYF
TRBV7-2	-	TRBJ2-5	few	TGTGCCAGCAGCTTAGTACTCCGGGACAAGGAGACCCAAGAGACCCAGTACTTC	CASSLVLRDKETQETQYF
TRBV7-6	TRBD2	TRBJ2-7	-	TGTGCCAGCAGCTCCGAAGCGGGAGGGCTGGGCGAGCAGTACTTC	CASSSEAGGLGEQYF
TRBV28	-	TRBJ2-5	many	TGTGCCAGCAGTTCTACTTTTCTCGAGACCCAGTACTTC	CASSSTFLETQYF
TRBV20-1	TRBD1	TRBJ2-7	few	TGCAGTGCTGACTTGGGACAGGGGGCGTTCGAGCAGTACTTC	CSADLGQGAFEQYF
TRBV11-2	TRBD2	TRBJ2-3	-	TGTGCCAGCAGCTTTTTTTCGGGGGAGGGCCCGTATTTT	CASSFFSGEGPYF
TRBV7-2	TRBD1	TRBJ2-4	once	TGTGCCAGCAGCTTAGCAGGGACAGGAGAAATAGACATTCAGTACTTC	CASSLAGTGEIDIQYF
TRBV20-1	-	TRBJ1-6	-	TGCAGTGCTAGACCGGGACGGACTAATTCACCCCTCCACTTT	CSARPGRTNSPLHF
TRBV29-1	-	TRBJ2-7	-	TGCAGCGTTGCGACAGATTCGTTTGACGAGCAGTACTTC	CSVATDSFDEQYF
TRBV11-2	-	TRBJ2-5	-	TGTGCCAGCAGCTTGGGCCTAGTAAAGACCCAGTACTTC	CASSLGLVKTQYF
TRBV7-2	-	TRBJ2-2	-	TGTGCCAGCAGCATACAGGGTCTCGCGGAGCTGTTTTTT	CASSIQGLAELFF
TRBV11-2	-	TRBJ2-7	many	TGTGCCAGCAGCTTAGTAGTTAGCAGCGAGCAGTACTTC	CASSLVVSSEQYF
TRBV14	-	TRBJ1-2	-	TGTGCCAGCAGCCAGATACAGGGAAACTATGGCTACACCTTC	CASSQIQGNYGYTF
TRBV15	TRBD1	TRBJ2-7	many	TGTGCCACCAGCAGATTACAGGGGAACGAGCAGTACTTC	CATSRLQGNEQYF
TRBV20-1	TRBD2	TRBJ2-7	-	TGCAGTGCTAGTATCATGACCGTAGCGGGAGGCAGGTACGAGCAGTACTTC	CSASIMTVAGGRYEQYF
TRBV11-2	TRBD1	TRBJ1-1	many	TGTGCCAGCAGCTCGGGACAGGGGAGGACTGAAGCTTTCTTT	CASSSGQGRTEAFF
TRBV7-2	TRBD1	TRBJ2-1	many	TGTGCCAGCAGTCACCAGGGGACAGGGGAATTAGACAATGAGCAGTTCTTC	CASSHQGTGELDNEQFF
TRBV15	-	TRBJ2-7	many	TGTGCCACCAGTGCACCGAAAGGGGGGTTCTACGAGCAGTACTTC	CATSAPKGGFYEQYF
TRBV3-1	TRBD1	TRBJ1-4	-	TGTGCCAGCAGCCAGCCGGGACAGGGGGATGAAAAACTGTTTTTT	CASSQPGQGDEKLFF
TRBV28	-	TRBJ2-7	many	TGTGCCAGCAGTTTCGCTACTAGCTTATCCTACGAGCAGTACTTC	CASSFATSLSYEQYF
TRBV4-3	TRBD1	TRBJ2-7	few	TGCGCCAGCAGCCCTTTACAGGGGGCTTATTACGAGCAGTACTTC	CASSPLQGAYYEQYF